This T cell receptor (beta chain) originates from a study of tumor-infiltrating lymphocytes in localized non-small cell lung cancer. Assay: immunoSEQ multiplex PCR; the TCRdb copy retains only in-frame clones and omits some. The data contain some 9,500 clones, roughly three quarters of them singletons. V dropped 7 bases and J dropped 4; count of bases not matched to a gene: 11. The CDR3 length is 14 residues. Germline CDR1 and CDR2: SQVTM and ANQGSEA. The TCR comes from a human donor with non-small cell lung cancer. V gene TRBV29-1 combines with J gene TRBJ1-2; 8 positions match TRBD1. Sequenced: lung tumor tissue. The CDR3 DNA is TGCAGCGCCCCAGCAGGGGGCAAGACCTATGGCTACACCTTC. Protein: CSAPAGGKTYGYTF.